Below are 4 T cell receptor beta chains sequenced from a single sample in a study of cytomegalovirus exposure and HLA in healthy donors. PCR involved 60 Vbeta and 13 Jbeta primers. Only in-frame clones appear in the TCRdb table, and some are missing; sequencing was by immunoSEQ multiplex PCR. In the table there are some 200,000 clones, roughly 84% of which are singletons. The specimen sequenced was PBMCs. Source of these receptors: a man in his fifties in good health and CMV-seronegative.

This chain joins TRBV19 and TRBJ2-3, with D unresolved. The V end was cut by 1 base, the J end by 6 bases, with 8 bases between. This CDR3 region has 13 residues. Germline V gives CDR1 LNHDA, CDR2 SQIVND (reference sequence). The CDR3 DNA follows: TGTGCCAGTAGTATAGTCATAGTCGATACGCAGTATTTT. Its protein product is CASSIVIVDTQYF.

A note on this clone: Relative to the germline gene, one junction end is altered; a read error may explain this. The rearrangement uses TRBV19 and TRBJ2-6, with 10 bases identical to TRBD1. The length of the CDR3 is 17 residues. Germline CDR1 and CDR2: LNHDA and SQIVND (reference sequence). The CDR3 DNA sequence: TGTGCCAGTAGCCGATCGGGACAGGGGTCCGGGGCCAACGGCCTGACTTTC. It yields the protein CASSRSGQGSGANGLTF.

V gene TRBV7-2 combines with J gene TRBJ2-1; TRBD1 agrees at 10 bases. J gave up 12 bases and V 3 bases, and 8 bases lay outside the gene matches. Germline lookup yields CDR1 SGHTA and CDR2 FQGNSA. The CDR3 contains 14 residues. The CDR3 bases are TGTGCCAGCAGCTTCCCGGGACAGGGGATTCGGCAGTTCTTC. Encoded protein: CASSFPGQGIRQFF.

The rearrangement joins TRBV6-1 to TRBJ1-1; 8 bases line up with TRBD1. The V gene's germline CDR1 is MNHNS and CDR2 SASEGT. V shed 1 base and J 11 bases; nucleotides not matched to a gene: 12. The CDR3 length is 15 residues. This CDR3 is CASSEGDRSPYGAFF. In DNA form, the CDR3 reads TGTGCCAGCAGTGAAGGGGACAGGTCCCCTTATGGGGCTTTCTTT.